This T cell receptor (beta chain) is drawn from a study of T cells after yellow fever vaccination. As for the study in general: SMART-Seq v4 Ultra Low Input served to prepare low-cell-number fractions.

The CDR3 length is 12 residues. CDR1 and CDR2 from the germline V gene are SNHLY and FYNNEI. Study-wide results and limits: Most primary-vaccination clones reappeared after the booster (about 96% CD4, roughly 88% CD8). A limited proportion of clonotypes was detected within both the CD4 and CD8 compartments.

Many counts were recorded for this clonotype. Its antigen remains unidentified. One end of the junction varies from germline; a read error may be responsible. Making TCR cDNA involved 5'RACE template switching, which added UMIs and a universal primer site. TCRdb recomputed calls from the 5' RACE reads with MiXCR, one row per CDR3 protein. This table has under 150,000 distinct CDR3 sequences, 7.7% appearing once. This specimen was CD4+ T cells sorted from PBMCs, taken 5 days after the yellow fever booster vaccination. The gene calls are TRBV2 and TRBJ2-2; D is unclear. This clonotype originated in a man aged 25-45 years who received the YFV17D yellow fever vaccine. Here the CDR3 reads CASRRNAGELFF. Here the CDR3 DNA reads TGTGCCAGCAGGCGGAACGCCGGGGAGCTGTTTTTT. The variable domain in full, with the rest retrieved from reference TRBV2 and TRBJ2-2, is EPEVTQTPSHQVTQMGQEVILRCVPISNHLYFYWYRQILGQKVEFLVSFYNNEISEKSEIFDDQFSVERPDGSNFTLKIRSTKLEDSAMYFCASRRNAGELFFGEGSRLTVL.